These T cell receptor beta chains were read from a single sample in a study of blood T cell repertoires in COVID-19. Assay: immunoSEQ multiplex PCR; the TCRdb copy retains only in-frame clones and omits some. The repertoire holds about 90,000 clones, with approximately 92% as singletons. The sequencing input was peripheral blood. The origin of the receptors is a woman aged 55-70 years with active COVID-19. Both conserved end residues are part of each CDR3. D genes are given only for firm matches. Clone size is not always given. Where it is, it says once, few, many or a class for expanded clones.

cdr3_aa cdr3_nt clone_size j_call d_call v_call
CSAADYNEQFF TGCAGTGCGGCAGACTACAATGAGCAGTTCTTC - TRBJ2-1 - TRBV20-1
CASSEYVAQGLISPLHF TGCGCCAGCAGTGAGTATGTGGCCCAGGGGCTTATCTCACCCCTCCACTTT - TRBJ1-6 - TRBV10-2
CASSLAGSGEQYF TGTGCCAGCAGTTTAGCGGGTTCAGGCGAGCAGTACTTC few TRBJ2-7 TRBD2 TRBV7-9
CASSQEQVRDRYYNEQFF TGCGCCAGCAGCCAAGAGCAGGTGCGGGACAGGTACTACAATGAGCAGTTCTTC - TRBJ2-1 TRBD1 TRBV4-1
CASSDGLAVFYNEQFF TGTGCCAGCAGCGATGGACTAGCGGTTTTCTACAATGAGCAGTTCTTC - TRBJ2-1 TRBD2 TRBV7-9
CATSRDQGSNQPQHF TGTGCCACCAGCAGAGATCAGGGAAGCAATCAGCCCCAGCATTTT - TRBJ1-5 - TRBV15
CASSQDKRTGLAGELFF TGCGCCAGCAGCCAAGATAAAAGGACAGGGCTTGCCGGGGAGCTGTTTTTT - TRBJ2-2 TRBD1 TRBV4-3
CASSLRDRHSYEQYF TGTGCCAGCAGTTTAAGGGACAGGCACTCCTACGAGCAGTACTTC - TRBJ2-7 TRBD1 TRBV28
CASSIRGETQYF TGTGCCAGCAGCATCCGGGGGGAGACCCAGTACTTC - TRBJ2-5 - TRBV11-2
CASSEPVAGSSSYNEQFF TGTGCCAGCAGTGAGCCCGTAGCGGGGTCGAGCTCCTACAATGAGCAGTTCTTC - TRBJ2-1 TRBD2 TRBV6-1
CASSAGTSATTDTQYF TGTGCCAGCAGCGCCGGGACTAGCGCTACCACAGATACGCAGTATTTT - TRBJ2-3 TRBD2 TRBV9
CASTTSTRQLYQPQHF TGTGCCAGCACTACCTCTACTCGACAGCTTTATCAGCCCCAGCATTTT - TRBJ1-5 - TRBV28
CASLVGDYGYTF TGTGCCAGCCTGGTCGGGGACTATGGCTACACCTTC - TRBJ1-2 - TRBV28
CASSPLPTGSYEQYF TGTGCCAGCAGTCCCCTCCCGACAGGCTCCTACGAGCAGTACTTC - TRBJ2-7 - TRBV28
CASRQDTPSRSYEQYF TGCGCCAGCAGGCAGGACACCCCAAGTCGGTCCTACGAGCAGTACTTC once TRBJ2-7 - TRBV5-1
CASSLLAGTYNEQFF TGTGCCAGCAGCTTACTAGCGGGAACATACAATGAGCAGTTCTTC - TRBJ2-1 TRBD2 TRBV5-8
CASSDPQRTGWTGELFF TGTGCCAGCAGTGACCCCCAAAGGACAGGGTGGACCGGGGAGCTGTTTTTT - TRBJ2-2 TRBD1 TRBV6-1
CASRLSGNRNEQYF TGCGCCAGCAGACTTAGCGGGAACAGAAACGAGCAGTACTTC - TRBJ2-7 TRBD2 TRBV5-1
CATSDPTSGRKGEQFF TGTGCCACCAGTGATCCGACTAGCGGGAGAAAGGGTGAGCAGTTCTTC - TRBJ2-1 TRBD2 TRBV24-1
CAPRASGRRWQFF TGTGCCCCCCGGGCTAGCGGGAGAAGGTGGCAGTTCTTC - TRBJ2-1 TRBD2 TRBV10-3
CASSYSSAGVFYEQYF TGTGCCAGCAGTTACTCTTCGGCAGGGGTATTCTACGAGCAGTACTTC few TRBJ2-7 - TRBV6-5
CASSPGTSGGTDTQYF TGTGCTAGCAGCCCAGGGACTAGCGGCGGCACAGATACGCAGTATTTT - TRBJ2-3 TRBD2 TRBV7-7
CALSRGIRLRYTF TGTGCCTTGTCGCGAGGGATACGGCTCCGCTACACCTTC - TRBJ1-2 - TRBV30
CASSVEGAPGYTF TGTGCCAGCAGCGTAGAGGGGGCGCCTGGCTACACCTTC - TRBJ1-2 TRBD1 TRBV9
CASSQDYGFDRGKNEQFF TGCGCCAGCAGCCAAGATTATGGTTTTGACAGGGGGAAGAATGAGCAGTTCTTC - TRBJ2-1 TRBD1 TRBV4-3
CASSRGRSDTQYF TGTGCCAGCAGCCGCGGGAGATCAGATACGCAGTATTTT - TRBJ2-3 TRBD2 TRBV3-1/TRBV3-2
CASSLWDRAIYGYTF TGTGCCAGCAGTTTATGGGACAGGGCGATCTATGGCTACACCTTC - TRBJ1-2 TRBD1 TRBV28